These T cell receptor beta chains were read from a single sample in a study of TIL therapy for anti-PD-1-resistant metastatic lung cancer. Profiled with immunoSEQ multiplex PCR; TCRdb holds only in-frame clones, not every one. The table includes some 20,000 clones, about 79% detected once. The starting material was blood, obtained at baseline. The receptors here all came from a person between 25 and 79 years old with non-small cell lung cancer. Both conserved end residues are trimmed from each CDR3.

TRBJ2-1 | TRBV10-3 | 15 | AIKGTSGRGSYNEQF
TRBJ2-5 | TRBV19 | 9 | ASRDGETQY
TRBJ1-3 | TRBV9 | 14 | ASSSLGTGVGNTIY
TRBJ2-3 | TRBV6-5 | 11 | ASSPVGTDTQY
TRBJ2-1 | TRBV11-2 | 11 | ASSLVPSGGQF
TRBJ2-7 | TRBV14 | 13 | ASSQASSGRGEQY
TRBJ2-2 | TRBV24-1 | 14 | ATSDTGYGNTGELF
TRBJ1-5 | TRBV28 | 12 | ASREGTHNQPQH
TRBJ2-1 | TRBV7-9 | 15 | ASSLEVVRGLYNEQF
TRBJ2-7 | TRBV11-3 | 14 | ASSRGGSAGVYEQY
TRBJ1-5 | TRBV7-8 | 13 | ASSRIEGANQPQH
TRBJ2-7 | TRBV4-2 | 14 | ASSQGHRDSWDEQY
TRBJ2-3 | TRBV15 | 15 | ATSRGPGHDLTDTQY
TRBJ2-7 | TRBV10-1 | 11 | ASNGTGEDEQY
TRBJ2-1 | TRBV19 | 13 | ASSIPSVGYNEQF
TRBJ1-5 | TRBV19 | 12 | ASSTRGDGEPQH
TRBJ1-5 | TRBV27 | 13 | ASSYRWGHNQPQH
TRBJ1-2 | TRBV30 | 13 | AWSVKVLTIKGLF
TRBJ2-2 | TRBV12-5 | 13 | ASGLVRLGPGELF
TRBJ2-3 | TRBV7-9 | 13 | ASSRQVRGTDTQY
TRBJ2-1 | TRBV6-6 | 13 | ASSYNSPSYNEQF
TRBJ2-3 | TRBV29-1 | 13 | SVPTTGSTTDTQY
TRBJ2-1 | TRBV7-9 | 16 | ASSLSFSGQGAYNEQF
TRBJ2-3 | TRBV15 | 13 | ATISGSRGTDTQY
TRBJ2-7 | TRBV7-9 | 13 | ASSLGGHQTYEQY
TRBJ2-3 | TRBV19 | 13 | ASSTSGRSGDTQY
TRBJ1-1 | TRBV18 | 11 | ASSPTVNTEAF
TRBJ1-1 | TRBV13 | 11 | ASILGRNTEAF
TRBJ2-5 | TRBV4-1 | 13 | ASSQVVGTQETQY
TRBJ2-1 | TRBV6-6 | 12 | ASRGGGAYNEQF
TRBJ1-6 | TRBV7-9 | 12 | ASSWTGNNSPLH
TRBJ2-2 | TRBV4-3 | 16 | ASSQQLAGGFNTGELF